Following are 20 T cell receptor beta chains from one sample sequenced in a study of shared clonotypes between healthy human individuals. Sequencing used immunoSEQ multiplex PCR; TCRdb keeps in-frame clones, though not all of them. The sample consists of a few hundred thousand clones, roughly 97% of them appearing once. Sequenced material: naive CD4+ T cells sorted from blood. Subset: CD45RA+ positively selected. All receptors come from a woman in her twenties or thirties in good health.

The chain carries TRBV6-5 and TRBJ2-3, with TRBD2 identical over 8 bases. The CDR3 totals 12 residues. Germline V lookup: CDR1 MNHEY, CDR2 SVGAGI. Germline trimming cut 5 bases from V and 7 bases from J; bases unmatched to any gene: 2. Here the CDR3 DNA reads TGTGCCAGCAGTCGTAGCGGGAATACGCAGTATTTT. As protein: CASSRSGNTQYF.

This chain links TRBV5-1 with TRBJ2-1, with D hard to call. V was pared by 0 bases and J by 3 bases, with 7 bases between. This CDR3 has 14 residues. Germline lookup yields CDR1 SGHRS and CDR2 YFSETQ. The CDR3: CASSLDTHYNEQFF. DNA of the CDR3: TGCGCCAGCAGCTTGGATACTCACTACAATGAGCAGTTCTTC.

The V call is TRBV27, the J call TRBJ2-7, with D unclear. Trimming cost V 5 bases and J 0 bases, with 5 bases left between them. This CDR3 region has 12 residues. In germline, CDR1 is MNHEY, CDR2 SMNVEV (reference sequence). This CDR3 is CASSASSYEQYF. CDR3 in DNA: TGTGCCAGCAGTGCCAGCTCCTACGAGCAGTACTTC.

The rearrangement uses TRBV28 and TRBJ2-2, with 7 positions matching TRBD2. This CDR3 is built from 17 residues. Per the germline V gene, CDR1 is MDHEN and CDR2 is SYDVKM. Germline trimming cut 3 bases from V and 6 bases from J; bases unmatched to any gene: 13. The CDR3 region is CASSFDGREAAPGELFF. CDR3 sequence (DNA): TGTGCCAGCAGTTTCGATGGACGGGAGGCCGCTCCCGGGGAGCTGTTTTTT.

The chain combines TRBV5-1 with TRBJ2-1; the D gene could be TRBD1 or TRBD2 (5 bases each). V was trimmed by 0 bases and J by 0 bases, leaving 10 bases between them. CDR1 and CDR2 (germline): SGHRS, YFSETQ. This CDR3 spans 16 amino acids. CDR3 sequence (DNA): TGCGCCAGCAGCTTGGACGGGGCGAACTCCTACAATGAGCAGTTCTTC. Its protein is CASSLDGANSYNEQFF.

The chain carries TRBV28 and TRBJ2-7; D possibly corresponds to TRBD2 (6 bases). The V gene's germline CDR1 is MDHEN and CDR2 SYDVKM. Trimming left V 4 bases short and J 5 bases short, with 18 bases between. The CDR3 has 15 residues. CDR3 sequence (DNA): TGTGCCAGCAGTTCAAAACATGGGGGAGGCGACGAGCAGTACTTC. Protein product: CASSSKHGGGDEQYF.

The genes are TRBV6-7 and TRBJ2-7, with a weak D call TRBD2 (7 bases). TRBV6-7 is filed as an ORF, its function uncertain. Trimming took off 11 bases at V and 2 bases at J, with 28 bases between the two ends. The length of the CDR3 is 17 residues. CDR3 loop: CAGKRRHREGPAYEQYF. The CDR3 bases are TGTGCCGGAAAGCGAAGACACAGGGAGGGACCGGCCTACGAGCAGTACTTC.

The chain links TRBV4-2 to TRBJ2-2; no clear D. Trimming stripped 0 bases from V and 0 bases from J, with 2 bases between. CDR1 is LGHNA and CDR2 is YNFKEQ in the germline V gene. The CDR3 spans 14 residues. The CDR3 DNA reads TGTGCCAGCAGCCAAGACGCGAACACCGGGGAGCTGTTTTTT. It translates to CASSQDANTGELFF.

The chain combines TRBV28 with TRBJ2-5; D is ambiguous. CDR3 length: 14 amino acids. Germline CDR1 is MDHEN and CDR2 is SYDVKM. Trimming removed 1 base from V and 5 bases from J, with 11 bases in between. The CDR3: CASSLSGRSETQYF. The DNA of the CDR3 is TGTGCCAGCAGTTTATCGGGCAGGTCCGAGACCCAGTACTTC. The variable domain in full, completed from reference TRBV28 and TRBJ2-5, reads DVKVTQSSRYLVKRTGEKVFLECVQDMDHENMFWYRQDPGLGLRLIYFSYDVKMKEKGDIPEGYSVSREKKERFSLILESASTNQTSMYLCASSLSGRSETQYFGPGTRLLVL.

The chain combines TRBV28 with TRBJ1-1; perhaps TRBD1 as D (5 bases). Germline CDR1 reads MDHEN; CDR2 reads SYDVKM. The V gene lost 2 bases and the J gene lost 3 bases, with 10 bases spanning the gap. The CDR3 loop spans 14 amino acids. The CDR3 loop is CASSLRGADTEAFF. As DNA, the CDR3 is TGTGCCAGCAGTTTACGCGGGGCCGACACTGAAGCTTTCTTT.

The chain uses TRBV7-8 and TRBJ2-5; either TRBD1 or TRBD2 may fit D (5 bases each). The CDR3 extends over 14 amino acids. Germline V gene data show CDR1 as SGHVS and CDR2 as FQNEAQ. Trimming removed 5 bases from V and 5 bases from J, with 15 bases in between. The CDR3 nucleotides read TGTGCCAGCAGCCATTCCCGGGGACGGGAGACCCAGTACTTC. Translated: CASSHSRGRETQYF.

The rearrangement uses TRBV6-1 and TRBJ1-1; D uncertain. Trimming left V 1 base short and J 3 bases short, with 12 bases between. The germline CDR1 and CDR2 sequences are MNHNS and SASEGT. This CDR3 spans 15 amino acids. CDR3 sequence: CASSEEEGWYTEAFF. In nucleotides, the CDR3 is TGTGCCAGCAGTGAAGAGGAGGGTTGGTACACTGAAGCTTTCTTT.

The chain joins TRBV6-6 to TRBJ1-5; D uncertain. The CDR3 is 15 residues long. Germline values: CDR1 MNHNY, CDR2 SVGAGI (reference sequence). Trimming took off 4 bases at V and 4 bases at J, with 14 bases between the two ends. The CDR3 sequence: CASSSAGSANQPQHF. The CDR3 coding sequence is TGTGCCAGCAGTTCAGCGGGTAGCGCGAATCAGCCCCAGCATTTT.

Concerning this clone itself: Other DNA sequences in the sample encode the same CDR3. J is TRBJ1-1 and V is TRBV6-6; the D is unclear. The CDR3 contains 14 residues. Deletions cut 2 bases from V and 0 bases from J, with 7 bases between. Germline CDR1 MNHNY, CDR2 SVGAGI (reference sequence). CDR3: CASSYEGMNTEAFF. The CDR3 bases are TGTGCCAGCAGTTACGAAGGGATGAACACTGAAGCTTTCTTT.

The chain has TRBV10-3 and TRBJ2-1; 10 bases map to TRBD1. The CDR3 has 13 residues. Germline V gene lookup returns CDR1 ENHRY and CDR2 SYGVKD. V was pared by 3 bases and J by 10 bases, with 3 bases of the junction left unmatched. CDR3 protein: CAISDGQGEEQFF. In nucleotides, the CDR3 is TGTGCCATCAGTGACGGACAGGGGGAAGAGCAGTTCTTC.

In its sample, this clone was seen once. This chain uses TRBV7-2 with TRBJ2-3; possibly TRBD2 for D (5 bases). The CDR3 has 15 amino acids. Per the germline V gene, CDR1 is SGHTA and CDR2 is FQGNSA. V was cut by 5 bases and J by 6 bases, with 18 bases left in between. In DNA form, the CDR3 reads TGTGCCAGCAGCCCCCGGGAAACTGGGCCGGATACGCAGTATTTT. It yields the protein CASSPRETGPDTQYF.

The V call is TRBV27, the J call TRBJ2-7; TRBD1 is a possible D gene (5 bases). Trimming cost V 2 bases and J 4 bases, with 12 bases left between them. Germline V lookup: CDR1 MNHEY, CDR2 SMNVEV (reference sequence). The CDR3 loop spans 14 amino acids. The CDR3 nucleotides read TGTGCCAGCAGTTTACAGGGCCCAGGATACGAGCAGTACTTC. This sequence encodes CASSLQGPGYEQYF.

V gene TRBV5-4 combines with J gene TRBJ2-3, with a tentative D call TRBD1 (6 bases). This CDR3 spans 16 amino acids. Germline-derived CDR1 and CDR2 are SGHNT and YYREEE (reference sequence). Trimming cost V 3 bases and J 1 base, with 15 bases left between them. The CDR3 is CASSWVQGFGTDTQYF. The CDR3 DNA reads TGTGCCAGCAGCTGGGTACAGGGTTTCGGCACAGATACGCAGTATTTT.

The CDR3 region is CASSVAPQGTAGGELFF. CDR3 DNA: TGTGCCAGCAGCGTAGCTCCGCAGGGTACGGCTGGCGGGGAGCTGTTTTTT. This rearrangement joins TRBV9 to TRBJ2-2, with D possibly being TRBD1 (5 bases). CDR1 SGDLS and CDR2 YYNGEE come from the germline V gene. The V and J ends lost 0 bases and 7 bases respectively, with 19 bases between them. The CDR3 extends over 17 amino acids.

The J gene is TRBJ1-4, the V gene TRBV7-2; TRBD1 matches at 7 bases. Germline V CDR1 and CDR2: SGHTA, FQGNSA. CDR3 length: 14 amino acids. The V segment lost 6 bases and the J segment 8 bases; nucleotides outside the gene matches: 9. CDR3 nucleotide sequence: TGTGCCAGCAGTCGAACAGGGGTGGGGGAAAAACTGTTTTTT. Its protein product is CASSRTGVGEKLFF.